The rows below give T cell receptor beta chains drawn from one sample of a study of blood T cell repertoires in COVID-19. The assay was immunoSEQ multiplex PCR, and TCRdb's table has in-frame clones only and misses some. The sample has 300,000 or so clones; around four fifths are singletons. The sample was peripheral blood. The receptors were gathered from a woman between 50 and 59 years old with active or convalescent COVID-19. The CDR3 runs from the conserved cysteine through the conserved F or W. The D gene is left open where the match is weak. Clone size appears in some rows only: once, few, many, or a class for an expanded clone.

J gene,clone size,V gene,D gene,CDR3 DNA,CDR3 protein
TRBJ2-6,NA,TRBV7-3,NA,TGTGCCAGCAGCTTAACACCCGGGACGGGACATCCTGGGGCCAACGTCCTGACTTTC,CASSLTPGTGHPGANVLTF
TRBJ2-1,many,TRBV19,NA,TGTGCCACTTCGCTGGCGGGAATGTACAATGAGCAGTTCTTC,CATSLAGMYNEQFF
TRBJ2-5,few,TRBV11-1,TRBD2,TGTGCCAGCAGCTTTAGCGGGAGAGAGACCCAGTACTTC,CASSFSGRETQYF
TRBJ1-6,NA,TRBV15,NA,TGTGCCACCAGCAGGGACAGACAGTTGTCACCCCTCCACTTT,CATSRDRQLSPLHF
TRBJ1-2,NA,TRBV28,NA,TGTGCCAGCAGGGACGGGGGTGCCTATGGCTACACCTTC,CASRDGGAYGYTF
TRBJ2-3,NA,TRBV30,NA,TGTGCCTGGGATTCAAGAGGTCCGTCTGGCACAGATACGCAGTATTTT,CAWDSRGPSGTDTQYF
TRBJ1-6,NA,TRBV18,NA,TGTGCCAGCTCTCCCGGAATGGGTCAGGGTTCACCCCTCCACTTT,CASSPGMGQGSPLHF
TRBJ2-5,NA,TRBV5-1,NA,TGCGCCAGCAGTGGAGGTGATACGTACCAAGAGACCCAGTACTTC,CASSGGDTYQETQYF
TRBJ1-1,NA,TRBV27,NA,TGTGCCAGCAGTCTTTCTCGGAACACTGAAGCTTTCTTT,CASSLSRNTEAFF
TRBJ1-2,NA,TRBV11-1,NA,TGTGCCAGCAGCGCGGACAGCGACCGCTATGGCTACACCTTC,CASSADSDRYGYTF
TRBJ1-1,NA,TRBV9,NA,TGTGCCAGCAGCGTCATACAGGGAAATACTGAAGCTTTCTTT,CASSVIQGNTEAFF
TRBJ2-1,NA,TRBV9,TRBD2,TGTGCCAGCAGCGTAGACCCCCGCGGGAGGAACAATGAGCAGTTCTTC,CASSVDPRGRNNEQFF
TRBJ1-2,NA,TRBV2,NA,TGTGCCAGCAGAGACCCCGGGCCAGGGAGCTACACCTTC,CASRDPGPGSYTF
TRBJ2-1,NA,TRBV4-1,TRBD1,TGCGCCAGCAGCCATCAACCGGGACAGGCCCATGAGCAGTTCTTC,CASSHQPGQAHEQFF
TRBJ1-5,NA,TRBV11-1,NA,TGTGCCAGCAGCTTGAGCGACAATCAGCCCCAGCATTTT,CASSLSDNQPQHF
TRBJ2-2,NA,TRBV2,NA,TGTGCCAGCAGGACAGAAAGAAACACCGGGGAGCTGTTTTTT,CASRTERNTGELFF
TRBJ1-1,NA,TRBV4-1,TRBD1,TGCGCCAGCAGCCGAGTGATCCGGGACAGGGCCTTTAACACTGAAGCTTTCTTT,CASSRVIRDRAFNTEAFF
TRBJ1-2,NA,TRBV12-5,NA,TGTGCTAGTGGTTTGGAGCGGACCGGGGATGGCTACACCTTC,CASGLERTGDGYTF
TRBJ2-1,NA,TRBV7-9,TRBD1,TGTGCCAGCAGCTTAAGGGGACAGGGTTCCTACAATGAGCAGTTCTTC,CASSLRGQGSYNEQFF
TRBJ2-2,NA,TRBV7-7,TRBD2,TGTGCCAGCAGCTTAGCGGGACTAGCGGGAGAGTCCGGGGAGCTGTTTTTT,CASSLAGLAGESGELFF
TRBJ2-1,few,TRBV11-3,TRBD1,TGTGCCAGCAGCTTAGGACAGGGTGAAGGATACAATGAGCAGTTCTTC,CASSLGQGEGYNEQFF
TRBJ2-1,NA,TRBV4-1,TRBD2,TGCGCCAGCAGCGGGCTAGCGGGAGGGCCCTATGAGCAGTTCTTC,CASSGLAGGPYEQFF
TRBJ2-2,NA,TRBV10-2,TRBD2,TGCGCCAGCAGTCCCATGACTAGCCAGGCCGGGGAGCTGTTTTTT,CASSPMTSQAGELFF
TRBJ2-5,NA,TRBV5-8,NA,TGTGCCAGCACCCGGGAGACCCAGTACTTC,CASTRETQYF
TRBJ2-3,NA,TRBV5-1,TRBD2,TGCGCCAGCAGCTTGGCCGTGTCTAGCGGGAGGACAGATACGCAGTATTTT,CASSLAVSSGRTDTQYF
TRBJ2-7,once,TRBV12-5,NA,TGTGCTAGTGGTTTGGTACCAACTTTCGAGCAGTACTTC,CASGLVPTFEQYF
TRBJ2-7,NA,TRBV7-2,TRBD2,TGTGCCAGCAGCTCAAGCGGGAGCGCCTACGAGCAGTACTTC,CASSSSGSAYEQYF
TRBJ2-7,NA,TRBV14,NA,TGTGCCAGCAGCCAAGGATGGGCCCGCAATCCCTACGAGCAGTACTTC,CASSQGWARNPYEQYF
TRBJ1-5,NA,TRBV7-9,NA,TGTGCCAGCACCAAGGGGGGAGGCAATCAGCCCCAGCATTTT,CASTKGGGNQPQHF
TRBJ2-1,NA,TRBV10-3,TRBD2,TGTGCCACCGGGGGGGGGCCTAAGAGCTCCTACAATGAGCAGTTCTTC,CATGGGPKSSYNEQFF
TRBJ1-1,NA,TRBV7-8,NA,TGTGCCAGCAGCTTCAGTCTCGCTACCCGTCCGGGTAAGCGGGAGAACACTGAAGCTTTCTTT,CASSFSLATRPGKRENTEAFF
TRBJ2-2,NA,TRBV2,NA,TGTGCCAGCAGTGCCAGGGTTGCCTACAACACCGGGGAGCTGTTTTTT,CASSARVAYNTGELFF
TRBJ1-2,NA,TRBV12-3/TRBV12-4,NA,TGTGCCAGCAGTCTCCGACAGTATGGCTACACCTTC,CASSLRQYGYTF
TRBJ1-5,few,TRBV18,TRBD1,TGTGCCAGCTCACGACTACAGGGGGACAGCAATCAGCCCCAGCATTTT,CASSRLQGDSNQPQHF
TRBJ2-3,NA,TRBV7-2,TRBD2,TGTGCCAGCAGCTTAGAACTAGCGGGATGGGATACGCAGTATTTT,CASSLELAGWDTQYF
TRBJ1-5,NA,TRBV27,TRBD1,TGTGCCAGCGCCCCCGGACAGGGTGGGGGGTTTAGAGGAGGCAATCAGCCCCAGCATTTT,CASAPGQGGGFRGGNQPQHF
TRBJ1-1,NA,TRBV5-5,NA,TGTGCCAGCAGCGCTGGACACGGTTTAATTGAAGCTTTCTTT,CASSAGHGLIEAFF
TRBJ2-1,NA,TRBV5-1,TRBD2,TGCGCCAGCAGCTTGGAGGCTAGCGGGAGGGAGTTCTTC,CASSLEASGREFF
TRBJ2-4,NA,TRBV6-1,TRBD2,TGTGCCAGCAGTGCCCGGACTAGCGGGACGGGAGCCAAAAACATTCAGTACTTC,CASSARTSGTGAKNIQYF
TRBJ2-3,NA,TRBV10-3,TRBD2,TGTGCCATCAGTGAGTGGCCCGGGACTAGCGGCAGCACAGATACGCAGTATTTT,CAISEWPGTSGSTDTQYF
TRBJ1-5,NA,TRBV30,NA,TGTGCCTGGAGTGTAAGAGCAAATCAGCCCCAGCATTTT,CAWSVRANQPQHF
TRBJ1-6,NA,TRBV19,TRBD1,TGTGCCAGTAGCCAGGGGGGTAATTCACCCCTCCACTTT,CASSQGGNSPLHF